This T cell receptor beta chain was sequenced during a study of beta chain features in type 1 diabetes (dated by TCRdb to the late 2010s). The study in broad terms: Mean age, gender distribution, total cell number and subset yield were not different between patients and healthy donors. The study compared the TCRB repertoires of sorted circulating CD4+ T cell subsets in recently diagnosed type 1 diabetes patients with those in matched healthy donors. Across all samples, approximately 98,000,000 sorted cells were examined, and cell number per subset correlated strongly with RNA yield. Regulatory and stem cell-like memory subsets were obtained from only 8 patients and roughly 8 healthy donors, while naive and central memory subsets were obtained from all 30 or so donors.

This clone was seen a handful of times. Its antigen target is currently unknown. No quality values exist for individual bases; no much larger clone is one base distant. Each donor gave one peripheral blood draw, averaging around 0.11 L, which was collected into heparinised tubes. A BD FACSAria II and a panel including CD45RO, CCR7, CD25, CD127, CD95 and CD27 were used to sort naive, central memory, regulatory and stem cell-like memory CD4+ T cells. All sorted populations exceeded 95% purity. PBMCs were isolated right away by Lymphoprep density gradient centrifugation and were stained directly, without culture. So that batch effects would be minimized, each experiment stained and sorted samples in pairs, pairing one healthy donor with one patient. Overall results and qualifications from the work: Shorter templates might be favored by PCR, yet because patient and control samples were amplified and corrected together, any such skew would affect both groups equally. A moderate but significant shortening of TCRB CDR3 length was observed in type 1 diabetes patients in all four CD4+ subsets. Because cDNA was sequenced instead of genomic DNA, highly expressing activated cells could be over-represented, though the groups showed no difference in activation or CD3 levels. At VDJ recombination sites, patients with type 1 diabetes made fewer insertions and deleted more nucleotides, a pattern implying thymic rearrangement abnormalities. The naive, central memory and regulatory TCRB repertoires appeared to resemble one another more closely among patients than among healthy donors. Because the HLA sub-analyses included only small numbers of individuals, any influence of HLA type on TCRB rearrangement was left unresolved.

Taken from cysteine to phenylalanine, the CDR3 has 14 residues. Just the 42-base CDR3 DNA is kept, in frame starting at base 1. At the junction V is shortened by 4 bases and J by 5 bases; bases outside the gene matches: 2. Reading the germline V gene (reference sequence) gives CDR1 LNHNV and CDR2 YYDKDF. All of the isolated RNA was reverse transcribed with the High Capacity cDNA Reverse Transcription Kit, so expressed TCRB transcripts were sequenced. Deep immunoSEQ sequencing was performed on naive, central memory and regulatory T cell samples, with an average of roughly 3.6 million total reads per sample. After sorted cells were lysed in RLT buffer, RNA was extracted with DNase-treated RNeasy Micro or Mini kits, with the choice depending on cell number. To prevent cross-contamination, each cell subset was processed individually, whereas patient and healthy donor samples were processed jointly. The immunoSEQ multiplex PCR was used to amplify TCRB sequences from cDNA, yielding 87-bp fragments that span the CDR3 region. Amplicons were sequenced on the Illumina HiSeq platform. As for how the authors treated the data: Synthetic template baselines were used to correct PCR bias computationally, reads within Hamming distance 2 were collapsed together, and singletons that could not be merged were discarded. Reads were aligned to IMGT to assign V, D and J genes, CDR3 length, and insertions or deletions at six rearrangement sites. Clonotype counts were normalized to sorted cell number within each subset before computing true diversity and Gini coefficients with the tcR R package. The overlap coefficient, calculated on TCRB nucleotide sequences, was used to quantify repertoire sharing. As a proxy for the pre-selection repertoire, out-of-frame TCRB sequences from naive cells were analyzed. TCRdb retrieved this table from immuneACCESS and kept in-frame rearrangements only. Not all clones are present; in checked studies, unresolved V genes account for under half, and no reason is known for the remainder. V, J and clone size reflect that table, while D and trimming were determined from the DNA. Present in this sample are under 950,000 clones, 17% of which were seen just once. In total, the top ten clones hold 0.02% to 0.025% of the sample.

Sequencing input: naive CD4+ T cells from blood. In light of the paper, this sample's cell subset or site label describes: true naive CD4+ T cells. The origin of this receptor is a woman aged 18-29 years in good health. The V and J genes are TRBV15 and TRBJ2-5, with 12 central nucleotides matching TRBD1. CDR3 reads: CATSMGTGGETQYF. The DNA sequence is given as TGTGCCACCAGCATGGGGACAGGGGGCGAGACCCAGTACTTC. The reference TRBV15 and TRBJ2-5 proteins fill in what lies around the CDR3, so the full variable domain reads DAMVIQNPRYQVTQFGKPVTLSCSQTLNHNVMYWYQQKSSQAPKLLFHYYDKDFNNEADTPDNFQSRRPNTSFCFLDIRSPGLGDTAMYLCATSMGTGGETQYFGPGTRLLVL.